What follows is one T cell receptor (beta chain) and its context. Its matching antigen is unknown. Treatment here: roughly 11-day PBMC culture with coronavirus spike peptide pools or control peptides (ViraFEST assay). The data derive from a study of vaccination and CD4 T cells after COVID-19. Study-level background: In the convalescent group, nasal swab PCR was SARS-CoV-2 positive; under 10 cases were mild and one severe. Overlapping spike peptides of SARS-CoV-2, HCoV-NL63, HCoV-OC43 and HCoV-229E were used, and cells were stimulated with them. Study findings and constraints: Convalescent patients saw a median around 86% of their reactive clones show up only after vaccination.

Cultured CD4+ T-cell DNA underwent Oncomine TCR Beta short-read sequencing. TCRdb fed the PCR reads into MiXCR, producing one record per CDR3 protein. Of more than 15,000 distinct CDR3 sequences in the sample, about two fifths were seen once. The CDR3 runs 15 residues. Looked up from germline, CDR1 is LNHDA and CDR2 is SQIVND (reference sequence). After removal of 5 bases from V and 7 bases from J, the junction contained 9 bases not matched to a gene. Sequenced sample: CD4+ T cells from blood, cultured in vitro. V is TRBV19 and J is TRBJ2-1; 9 nucleotides agree with TRBD1. The receptor was derived from a human donor who had recovered from COVID-19. The CDR3 here is CASSPQGTGLNEQFF. The CDR3 nucleotides read TGTGCCAGTAGTCCCCAGGGGACAGGGCTTAATGAGCAGTTCTTC.